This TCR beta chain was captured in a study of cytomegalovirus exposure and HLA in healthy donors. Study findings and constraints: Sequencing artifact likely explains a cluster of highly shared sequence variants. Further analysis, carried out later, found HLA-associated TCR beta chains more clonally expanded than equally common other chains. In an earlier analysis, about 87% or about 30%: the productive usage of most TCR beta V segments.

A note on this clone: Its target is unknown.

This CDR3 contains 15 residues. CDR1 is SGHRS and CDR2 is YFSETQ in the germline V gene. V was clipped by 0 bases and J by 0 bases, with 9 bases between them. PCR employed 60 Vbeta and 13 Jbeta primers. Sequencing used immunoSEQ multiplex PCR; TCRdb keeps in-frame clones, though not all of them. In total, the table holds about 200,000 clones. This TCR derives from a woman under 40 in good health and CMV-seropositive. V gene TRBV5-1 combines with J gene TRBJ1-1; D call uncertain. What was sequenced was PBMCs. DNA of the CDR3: TGCGCCAGCAGCTTGGGCTCCGGGATGAACACTGAAGCTTTCTTT. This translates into CASSLGSGMNTEAFF. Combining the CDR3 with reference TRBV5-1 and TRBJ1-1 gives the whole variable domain KAGVTQTPRYLIKTRGQQVTLSCSPISGHRSVSWYQQTPGQGLQFLFEYFSETQRNKGNFPGRFSGRQFSNSRSEMNVSTLELGDSALYLCASSLGSGMNTEAFFGQGTRLTVV.